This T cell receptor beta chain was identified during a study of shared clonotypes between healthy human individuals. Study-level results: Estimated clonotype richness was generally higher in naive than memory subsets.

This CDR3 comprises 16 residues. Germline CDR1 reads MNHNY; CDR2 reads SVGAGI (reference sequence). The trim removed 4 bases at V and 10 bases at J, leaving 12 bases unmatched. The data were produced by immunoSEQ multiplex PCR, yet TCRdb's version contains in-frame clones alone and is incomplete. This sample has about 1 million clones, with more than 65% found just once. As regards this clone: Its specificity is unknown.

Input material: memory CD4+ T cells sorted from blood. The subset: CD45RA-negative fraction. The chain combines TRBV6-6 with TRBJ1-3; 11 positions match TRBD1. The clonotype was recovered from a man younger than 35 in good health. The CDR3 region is CASSSSTWTGGRTIYF. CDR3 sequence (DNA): TGTGCCAGCAGTTCTTCAACGTGGACAGGGGGCAGAACCATATATTTT.